Described below is a single T cell receptor beta chain sequence and its context. This sample was taken from a study of blood T cells in healthy people across ages. Looked up from germline, CDR1 is DFQATT and CDR2 is SNEGSKA (reference sequence). Trimming stripped 3 bases from V and 0 bases from J, with 13 bases between. The CDR3 contains 15 residues. The second PCR ran about 6 to 12 cycles with a sample-barcoded 5' primer and J-beta primers. Using its own MiXCR run on the 5' RACE reads, TCRdb lists one record per CDR3 protein. The sample records around 1.5 million distinct CDR3 sequences, approximately 63% being singletons.

The V call is TRBV20-1, the J call TRBJ2-3, with D possibly TRBD1 on 6 matching bases. The sample taken for sequencing was blood. This receptor was identified in a man aged 18 to 35 in good health. CDR3 in DNA: TGCAGTGCTAGGGTGTACAGGGCAAGCACAGATACGCAGTATTTT. It yields the protein CSARVYRASTDTQYF.